This passage covers 5 T cell receptor beta chains from one sample sequenced in a study of response to subunit inactivated influenza vaccine. Each CDR3 protein gets one entry after TCRdb re-called the RT-PCR reads with MiXCR. In the table there are roughly 550,000 distinct CDR3 sequences, roughly 25% of which are singletons. These data also formed part of another study, on T cells expressing NK-cell markers. That paper notes: Synthesis of TCR beta cDNA relied on 5'RACE template switching carrying UMIs.

Source: CD4+ T cells sorted from PBMCs, taken roughly 12 days after vaccination. All receptors derive from a man aged 50 to 60 who received an inactivated influenza vaccine.

This clonotype has a handful of counts. The chain has TRBV28 and TRBJ2-7; 8 nucleotides agree with TRBD2. V gave up 8 bases and J gave up 7 bases; unmatched junction bases: 7. Germline V gene sequence: CDR1 MDHEN, CDR2 SYDVKM. The CDR3 runs 12 residues. CDR3 sequence reads: CASETSGGEQYF. In DNA form, the CDR3 reads TGTGCCAGCGAAACCAGCGGGGGTGAGCAGTACTTC.

CDR3 protein: CATSYQVGGTDTQYF. The CDR3 nucleotides are TGTGCCACCAGCTATCAGGTCGGCGGCACAGATACGCAGTATTTT. The chain is built from TRBV15 and TRBJ2-3; no clear D gene. This CDR3 has 15 amino acids. The germline V gene encodes CDR1 LNHNV and CDR2 YYDKDF (reference sequence). V shed 5 bases and J shed 1 base, with 13 bases lying between them.

The chain links TRBV29-1 to TRBJ2-3; 13 nucleotides match TRBD2. CDR1 and CDR2 from the germline V gene are SQVTM and ANQGSEA. The CDR3 has 14 amino acids. Germline trimming cut 5 bases from V and 6 bases from J; bases unmatched to any gene: 5. CDR3 sequence (DNA): TGCAGCGTTTCCGGACTAGCGGGAGTGGATACGCAGTATTTT. Translating it yields CSVSGLAGVDTQYF.

The rearrangement links TRBV20-1 to TRBJ2-7; 8 bases are shared with TRBD2. The CDR3 has 16 amino acids. CDR1 and CDR2 (germline): DFQATT, SNEGSKA (reference sequence). After removal of 3 bases from V and 3 bases from J, the junction contained 13 bases not matched to a gene. CDR3 in DNA: TGCAGTGCTAGTGGAATGGGAAGCGGGAGTTTCTACGAGCAGTACTTC. As protein: CSASGMGSGSFYEQYF.

This clonotype has a handful of counts. The J gene is TRBJ2-7, the V gene TRBV14; 7 bases line up with TRBD1. Germline V gene data show CDR1 as SGHDN and CDR2 as FVKESK. The CDR3 contains 14 residues. V trimming: 4 bases; J trimming: 7 bases; junction bases outside the gene matches: 10. The CDR3 DNA is TGTGCCAGCAGCCCGGACAGGAGGTTGAGGGAGCAGTACTTC. Translating it yields CASSPDRRLREQYF. The whole variable domain, filled in from reference TRBV14 and TRBJ2-7, reads EAGVTQFPSHSVIEKGQTVTLRCDPISGHDNLYWYRRVMGKEIKFLLHFVKESKQDESGMPNNRFLAERTGGTYSTLKVQPAELEDSGVYFCASSPDRRLREQYFGPGTRLTVT.